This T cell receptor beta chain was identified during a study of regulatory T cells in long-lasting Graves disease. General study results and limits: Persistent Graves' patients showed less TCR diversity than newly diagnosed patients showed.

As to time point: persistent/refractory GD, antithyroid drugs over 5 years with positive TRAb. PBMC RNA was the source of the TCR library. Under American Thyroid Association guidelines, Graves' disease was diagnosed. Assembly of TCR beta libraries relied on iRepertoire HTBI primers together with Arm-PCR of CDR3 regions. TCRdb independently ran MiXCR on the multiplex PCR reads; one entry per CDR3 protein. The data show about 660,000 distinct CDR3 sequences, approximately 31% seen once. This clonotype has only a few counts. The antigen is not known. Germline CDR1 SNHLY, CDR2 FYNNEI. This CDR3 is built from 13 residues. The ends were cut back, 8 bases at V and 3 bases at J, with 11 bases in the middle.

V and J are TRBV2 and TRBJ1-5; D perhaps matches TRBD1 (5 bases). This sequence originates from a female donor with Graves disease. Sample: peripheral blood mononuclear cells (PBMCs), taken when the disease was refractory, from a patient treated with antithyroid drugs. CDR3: CASGGEPNQPQHF. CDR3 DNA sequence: TGTGCCAGCGGGGGGGAGCCCAATCAGCCCCAGCATTTT.